This T cell receptor beta chain was profiled in a study of blood T cell repertoires in COVID-19. Across the whole study: The cDNA or gDNA used as material had been derived from T cells, B-cell-depleted T cells, or PBMCs.

Original processing methods: It was from reference gene primer amplification that nucleated cell counts were estimated. The table came from immunoSEQ multiplex PCR; TCRdb's copy has only in-frame clones and leaves some out. The V and J calls and clone size come from that table; D and trimming were worked out from the DNA. The sample yields fewer than 80,000 clones, 75% to 90% seen once. The length of the CDR3 is 15 residues. Trimming pared 0 bases from V and 5 bases from J, leaving 12 bases between. Germline V lookup: CDR1 SGHNT, CDR2 YENEEA. The chain recombines TRBV11-3 with TRBJ2-3; TRBD2 is a possible D gene (5 bases). The specimen sequenced was peripheral blood. The source of this sequence is a woman in her forties or fifties with active COVID-19. CDR3 in DNA: TGTGCCAGCAGCTTAGATATCGGGGTTGGAGATACGCAGTATTTT. Its protein is CASSLDIGVGDTQYF.